Described below is a single T cell receptor beta chain sequence and its context. Its specificity is not known. Using immunoSEQ multiplex PCR, the repertoire was profiled, and TCRdb retains in-frame clones only, with some absent. The sample has approximately 150,000 clones, approximately 90% seen once; the top ten hold roughly 2.5%. The sample belongs to a study of T cell responses to AZD1222 COVID-19 vaccine. Overall study results and limits: Close to half of all spike-specific TCRs reportedly target regions of the variants that are unmutated. Vaccine-associated CD4 TCRs spanned spike, dominant at 160-218 and 743-854. Repertoires were obtained only post-peak T cell response. Once two AZD1222 doses were given, Spike-specific TCR breadth and depth went up.

Per the germline V gene, CDR1 is MGHRA and CDR2 is YSYEKL. J gave up 4 bases and V 3 bases, and 5 bases lay outside the gene matches. CDR3 size: 15 residues. The source was peripheral blood, collected on day 0 of AZD1222 vaccination. The sequence was collected from an adult in good health. The chain has TRBV4-1 and TRBJ1-5; TRBD1 matches 8 bases. The CDR3 reads CASSQIGQGNQPQHF. CDR3 coding DNA: TGCGCCAGCAGCCAGATCGGACAGGGAAATCAGCCCCAGCATTTT.